This note documents a single T cell receptor (beta chain) sequence. One end of the junction does not line up with germline, which may come from a read error. Germline CDR1 and CDR2: MNHNY and SVGAGI (reference sequence). This CDR3 region has 12 residues. These data are taken from a study of blood T cell repertoires in COVID-19. Produced via immunoSEQ multiplex PCR; TCRdb's table is partial and in-frame only. The sample shows 200,000 or so clones, just under 85% of them seen only once. The sequencing input was peripheral blood. V usage is TRBV6-6 and J usage is TRBJ2-7; D uncertain. The clonotype originates from a human donor with acute or convalescent COVID-19. The donor label of this sample is uncertain. Here the CDR3 reads CASSSSNYGQYF. CDR3 coding DNA: TGTGCCAGCAGTTCATCCAACTACGGGCAGTACTTC.